The rows below give T cell receptor beta chains drawn from one sample of a study of blood T cells in healthy people across ages. TCRdb analysed the 5' RACE reads with MiXCR anew, one entry per CDR3 protein. Of around 990,000 distinct CDR3 sequences listed, approximately 25% are singletons. This same sample was also part of a study on T cells of mothers and their children.

Sample: blood. The receptors here all came from a girl aged 2 to 9 in good health. Each CDR3 is given with its conserved first and last residue. Each record gives: CDR3 length, J gene, V gene, clone size, D gene, CDR3 DNA, CDR3 protein. A D gene is named only where the DNA matches it firmly. Only some rows state a clone size, as once, few, many or a class for expanded clones.

CDR3 length: 16; J gene: TRBJ1-2; V gene: TRBV7-2; clone size: -; D gene: -; CDR3 DNA: TGTGCCAGCAGCCCATCGGCCGCCTTGCCATTTAATGGCTACACCTTC; CDR3 protein: CASSPSAALPFNGYTF
CDR3 length: 15; J gene: TRBJ2-1; V gene: TRBV11-3; clone size: few; D gene: -; CDR3 DNA: TGTGCCAGCAGCTTAGGGGGGGAGGCCTACAATGAGCAGTTCTTC; CDR3 protein: CASSLGGEAYNEQFF
CDR3 length: 13; J gene: TRBJ2-5; V gene: TRBV6-6; clone size: -; D gene: -; CDR3 DNA: TGTGCCAGCCGAGGGGGGAGTGGCGAGACCCAGTACTTC; CDR3 protein: CASRGGSGETQYF
CDR3 length: 13; J gene: TRBJ2-3; V gene: TRBV7-2; clone size: -; D gene: -; CDR3 DNA: TGTGCCAGCAGCTTAGTCGAGAGGGATACGCAGTATTTT; CDR3 protein: CASSLVERDTQYF
CDR3 length: 14; J gene: TRBJ2-3; V gene: TRBV28; clone size: many; D gene: -; CDR3 DNA: TGTGCCAGCAGTTTTCAGGGAAGCACAGATACGCAGTATTTT; CDR3 protein: CASSFQGSTDTQYF
CDR3 length: 14; J gene: TRBJ1-2; V gene: TRBV7-2; clone size: few; D gene: -; CDR3 DNA: TGTGCCAGCAGCTTAAGCCTGGAAAACTATGGCTACACCTTC; CDR3 protein: CASSLSLENYGYTF
CDR3 length: 14; J gene: TRBJ2-3; V gene: TRBV7-9; clone size: -; D gene: -; CDR3 DNA: TGTGCCAGCTCCCGTTCCGGGGTGACAGATACGCAGTATTTT; CDR3 protein: CASSRSGVTDTQYF
CDR3 length: 15; J gene: TRBJ2-7; V gene: TRBV10-3; clone size: few; D gene: TRBD1; CDR3 DNA: TGTGCCATCAGTGAGTTCGGGACAGGGGCCTACGAGCAGTACTTC; CDR3 protein: CAISEFGTGAYEQYF
CDR3 length: 14; J gene: TRBJ2-5; V gene: TRBV11-2; clone size: -; D gene: -; CDR3 DNA: TGTGCCAGCAGTCAAAAGGGCCCTGATGGGACCCAGTACTTC; CDR3 protein: CASSQKGPDGTQYF
CDR3 length: 13; J gene: TRBJ2-5; V gene: TRBV7-9; clone size: once; D gene: -; CDR3 DNA: TGTGCCAGCACGGACAGTAAGCAAGAGACCCAGTACTTC; CDR3 protein: CASTDSKQETQYF
CDR3 length: 12; J gene: TRBJ1-4; V gene: TRBV2; clone size: -; D gene: -; CDR3 DNA: TGTGCCAGCAGTGCAACTAATGGAAAACTGTTTTTT; CDR3 protein: CASSATNGKLFF
CDR3 length: 14; J gene: TRBJ2-7; V gene: TRBV4-1; clone size: many; D gene: -; CDR3 DNA: TGCGCCAGCAGCCAACCAGACCGCTCCTACGAGCAGTACTTC; CDR3 protein: CASSQPDRSYEQYF
CDR3 length: 14; J gene: TRBJ2-1; V gene: TRBV18; clone size: few; D gene: -; CDR3 DNA: TGTGCCAGCTCACCGGGAGCCGAATCCCATGAGCAGTTCTTC; CDR3 protein: CASSPGAESHEQFF
CDR3 length: 11; J gene: TRBJ1-5; V gene: TRBV12-3/TRBV12-4; clone size: -; D gene: TRBD1; CDR3 DNA: TGTGCCAGCAGGGGACAGAAGTCCCAGCATTTT; CDR3 protein: CASRGQKSQHF
CDR3 length: 12; J gene: TRBJ2-2; V gene: TRBV12-5; clone size: few; D gene: -; CDR3 DNA: TGTGCTAGTGCCCATGGGGGCGGGGAGCTGTTTTTT; CDR3 protein: CASAHGGGELFF
CDR3 length: 14; J gene: TRBJ1-2; V gene: TRBV29-1; clone size: few; D gene: -; CDR3 DNA: TGCAGCGTTGAGGGGGGATGGGGGAACTATGGCTACACCTTC; CDR3 protein: CSVEGGWGNYGYTF
CDR3 length: 15; J gene: TRBJ2-3; V gene: TRBV12-3/TRBV12-4; clone size: -; D gene: -; CDR3 DNA: TGTGCCAGCAGTTTAGAGGCTCTAAGCCCAGATACGCAGTATTTT; CDR3 protein: CASSLEALSPDTQYF
CDR3 length: 13; J gene: TRBJ2-3; V gene: TRBV2; clone size: few; D gene: -; CDR3 DNA: TGTGCCAGCAGTGAGTACAGCTCCGACACGCAGTATTTT; CDR3 protein: CASSEYSSDTQYF
CDR3 length: 14; J gene: TRBJ2-2; V gene: TRBV9; clone size: few; D gene: -; CDR3 DNA: TGTGCCAGCAGCTCGGGTTTAGGCACCGGGGAGCTGTTTTTT; CDR3 protein: CASSSGLGTGELFF
CDR3 length: 16; J gene: TRBJ2-5; V gene: TRBV24-1; clone size: few; D gene: -; CDR3 DNA: TGTGCCACCGGCGATCCCATTGGGGACCTCCAAGAGACCCAGTACTTC; CDR3 protein: CATGDPIGDLQETQYF
CDR3 length: 20; J gene: TRBJ1-4; V gene: TRBV24-1; clone size: -; D gene: -; CDR3 DNA: TGTGCCACCAGTGATCAGCACCACGTGACAGTCTATGCAACTAATGAAAAACTGTTTTTT; CDR3 protein: CATSDQHHVTVYATNEKLFF
CDR3 length: 15; J gene: TRBJ1-4; V gene: TRBV7-2; clone size: -; D gene: -; CDR3 DNA: TGTGCCAGCAGCTTAGGGAGGACTTGGGGTGAAAAACTGTTTTTT; CDR3 protein: CASSLGRTWGEKLFF
CDR3 length: 13; J gene: TRBJ2-7; V gene: TRBV13; clone size: few; D gene: -; CDR3 DNA: TGTGCCAGCACACAAGCGATATCCTACGAGCAGTACTTC; CDR3 protein: CASTQAISYEQYF
CDR3 length: 12; J gene: TRBJ2-7; V gene: TRBV29-1; clone size: few; D gene: -; CDR3 DNA: TGCAGCGTTGTTGATTGGAAGTACGAGCAGTACTTC; CDR3 protein: CSVVDWKYEQYF
CDR3 length: 15; J gene: TRBJ2-7; V gene: TRBV5-4; clone size: -; D gene: -; CDR3 DNA: TGTGCCAGCAGCACTCAAGCGCTCAGCTCCTACGAGCAGTACTTC; CDR3 protein: CASSTQALSSYEQYF
CDR3 length: 16; J gene: TRBJ1-2; V gene: TRBV7-2; clone size: -; D gene: -; CDR3 DNA: TGTGCCAGCAGCCCTTGGACGGCGTACCCTAACTATGGCTACACCTTC; CDR3 protein: CASSPWTAYPNYGYTF